The TCR beta chain described here comes from a study of blood T cells in healthy people across ages. The study's findings and limits: The long-lived group displayed more naive CD4+ cells, plus higher diversity, than the aged donors did.

This clonotype has a handful of counts. Its antigen is still unknown. Then a second PCR, running about 7 to 11 cycles, was carried out with a sample-barcoded 5' primer and a J-beta primer mix. MiXCR, run by TCRdb on the 5' RACE reads, gives a single entry per CDR3 protein. The table shows about 760,000 distinct CDR3 sequences, with approximately 53% occurring only once. Germline V gene data show CDR1 as SQVTM and CDR2 as ANQGSEA. V was cut by 7 bases and J by 1 base, with 14 bases left in between. The CDR3 consists of 13 residues. Sequences were obtained from blood. This receptor was obtained from a man in his forties or fifties in good health. This chain links TRBV29-1 with TRBJ2-7; tentative D call: TRBD1 (6 bases). This chain's CDR3 is CSAQKQGSYEQYF. CDR3 nucleotide sequence: TGCAGCGCCCAAAAGCAGGGGTCCTACGAGCAGTACTTC.